The text below deals with one T cell receptor beta chain. Its antigen is still unknown. TCRdb analysed the 5' RACE reads with MiXCR anew, one entry per CDR3 protein. The sample shows under 450,000 distinct CDR3 sequences, roughly 20% of them seen only once. The entry originates in a study of CD8 T cells in ankylosing spondylitis. Study-wide points: In the blood and synovial fluid of reactive arthritis, some motif variants had been previously reported.

This CDR3 has 16 residues. CDR1 and CDR2 (germline): DFQATT, SNEGSKA (reference sequence). V dropped 2 bases and J dropped 7; count of bases not matched to a gene: 16. The receptor was isolated from a male donor with ankylosing spondylitis or in good health (not recorded which). The rearrangement joins TRBV20-1 to TRBJ2-5; 7 bases align to TRBD2. Specimen: blood, either unsorted or a sorted T cell fraction (not recorded which). CDR3 protein: CSARRWDGTWEGTQYF. CDR3 nucleotides: TGCAGTGCTAGACGATGGGACGGGACTTGGGAGGGGACCCAGTACTTC.